This TCR beta chain comes out of a study of shared clonotypes between healthy human individuals. Study as a whole: CD8 memory received one plate per donor, CD8 naive two, CD4 memory three and CD4 naive three.

The study, taken as a whole, reports: Shared clonotypes: about 4.6% naive CD4, roughly 3.5% naive CD8, about 2.5% memory CD4, 0.4% memory CD8.

Naive CD8 cells lacked CD45RO and underwent positive selection for CCR7, leaving out terminally differentiated effector memory CD45RA+ cells. Regarding this clone: Its antigen remains unidentified.

The V gene lost 4 bases and the J gene lost 3 bases, with 13 bases spanning the gap. Germline V gives CDR1 SGDLS, CDR2 YYNGEE. This CDR3 contains 15 residues. Clones were read by immunoSEQ multiplex PCR, and TCRdb kept only the in-frame ones, dropping some. The table has 2 million to 2.5 million clones, approximately 94% seen once. The chain recombines TRBV9 with TRBJ2-2; D unresolved. This receptor was identified in a man aged 18 to 29 in good health. Sequencing used naive CD8+ T cells sorted from blood. The CDR3 DNA sequence: TGTGCCAGCAGCTTCCACCCCGGAGACACCGGGGAGCTGTTTTTT. Encoded protein: CASSFHPGDTGELFF.